Listed below are T cell receptor beta chains from one sample, sequenced in a study of T-cell memory formation after mild COVID-19. TCRdb re-analysed the 5' RACE reads in MiXCR, keeping a single row per CDR3 protein. The sample has around 440,000 distinct CDR3 sequences, over 15% seen once. The sequencing sample was made of PBMCs or a T cell subset sorted from them (not recorded which). These receptors all stem from an adult woman who had mild COVID-19 (a few samples of this study predate the infection). Cell type and time point are not known. Both conserved end residues are part of each CDR3. The D gene is left open where the match is weak. Only some rows state a clone size, as once, few, many or a class for expanded clones.

v_gene,abundance,d_gene,j_gene,CDR3aa,CDR3nt
TRBV18,.,.,TRBJ2-7,CASSPDRSYEQYF,TGTGCCAGCTCACCAGACAGGTCCTACGAGCAGTACTTC
TRBV20-1,.,.,TRBJ1-5,CSASGFGQPQHF,TGCAGTGCTAGTGGTTTTGGTCAGCCCCAGCATTTT
TRBV5-1,few,TRBD1,TRBJ2-7,CASSPDRGLEQYF,TGCGCCAGCAGCCCGGACAGGGGGCTAGAACAGTACTTC
TRBV7-9,many,.,TRBJ2-5,CASSFSAGQETQYF,TGTGCCAGCAGCTTTTCGGCAGGCCAAGAGACCCAGTACTTC
TRBV2,.,TRBD2,TRBJ2-1,CASRIPGLANEQFF,TGTGCCAGCAGGATACCGGGACTAGCCAATGAGCAGTTCTTC
TRBV21-1,.,.,TRBJ2-7,CASSPTTQGCREQYF,TGTGCCAGCAGCCCCACGACGCAGGGCTGTAGGGAGCAGTACTTC
TRBV7-9,few,.,TRBJ2-7,CASSFHRDGFGEQYF,TGTGCCAGCAGCTTTCACCGGGACGGATTCGGGGAGCAGTACTTC
TRBV20-1,.,.,TRBJ2-1,CSAQDSRGNNEQFF,TGCAGTGCTCAGGACTCTAGGGGAAACAATGAGCAGTTCTTC
TRBV9,few,.,TRBJ2-1,CASSTRVGHNEQFF,TGTGCCAGCAGCACCAGGGTGGGTCACAATGAGCAGTTCTTC
TRBV5-1,few,.,TRBJ1-5,CASSLGTPSNQPQHF,TGCGCCAGCAGCTTGGGGACTCCTAGCAATCAGCCCCAGCATTTT
TRBV25-1,.,TRBD2,TRBJ2-1,CASSTSGDYNEQFF,TGTGCCAGCAGTACTAGCGGGGACTACAATGAGCAGTTCTTC
TRBV20-1,.,TRBD2,TRBJ2-1,CSARVVGGLIYNEQFF,TGCAGTGCTAGAGTCGTGGGAGGGCTCATCTACAATGAGCAGTTCTTC
TRBV24-1,few,.,TRBJ1-2,CATSDHSLGYGYTF,TGTGCCACCAGTGATCACAGCCTCGGCTATGGCTACACCTTC
TRBV28,once,.,TRBJ2-1,CASSLVVRNEQFF,TGTGCCAGCAGTTTGGTTGTTCGGAATGAGCAGTTCTTC
TRBV7-2,.,TRBD2,TRBJ2-7,CASSSERSGSGLAHYEQYF,TGTGCCAGCAGCTCCGAGCGAAGTGGATCTGGACTAGCACACTACGAGCAGTACTTC
TRBV15,.,TRBD1,TRBJ2-7,CATRRTGEYEQYF,TGTGCCACCAGAAGGACAGGGGAATACGAGCAGTACTTC